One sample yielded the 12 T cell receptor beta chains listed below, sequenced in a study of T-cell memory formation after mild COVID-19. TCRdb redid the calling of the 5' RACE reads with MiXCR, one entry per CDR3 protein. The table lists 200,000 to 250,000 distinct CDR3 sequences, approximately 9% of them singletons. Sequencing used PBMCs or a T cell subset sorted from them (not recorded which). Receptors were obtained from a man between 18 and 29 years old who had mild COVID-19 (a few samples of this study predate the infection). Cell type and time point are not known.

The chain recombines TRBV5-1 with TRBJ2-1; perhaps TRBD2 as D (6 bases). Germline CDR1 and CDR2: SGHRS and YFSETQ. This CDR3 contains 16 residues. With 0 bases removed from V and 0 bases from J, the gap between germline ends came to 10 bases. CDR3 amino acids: CASSLGVGSSYNEQFF. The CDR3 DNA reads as TGCGCCAGCAGCTTGGGAGTCGGGAGCTCCTACAATGAGCAGTTCTTC.

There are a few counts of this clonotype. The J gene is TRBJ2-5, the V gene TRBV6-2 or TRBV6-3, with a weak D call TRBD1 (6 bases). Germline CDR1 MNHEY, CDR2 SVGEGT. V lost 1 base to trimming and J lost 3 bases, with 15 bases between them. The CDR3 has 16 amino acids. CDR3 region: CASSYWSGGREETQYF. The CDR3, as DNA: TGTGCCAGCAGTTACTGGAGTGGGGGCCGGGAAGAGACCCAGTACTTC.

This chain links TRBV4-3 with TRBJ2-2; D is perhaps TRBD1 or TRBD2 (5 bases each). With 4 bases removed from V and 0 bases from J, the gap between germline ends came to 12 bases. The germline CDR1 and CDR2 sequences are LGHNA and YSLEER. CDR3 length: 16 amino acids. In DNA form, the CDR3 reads TGCGCCAGCAGCCTGGAGAGGGGACCGAACACCGGGGAGCTGTTTTTT. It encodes CASSLERGPNTGELFF.

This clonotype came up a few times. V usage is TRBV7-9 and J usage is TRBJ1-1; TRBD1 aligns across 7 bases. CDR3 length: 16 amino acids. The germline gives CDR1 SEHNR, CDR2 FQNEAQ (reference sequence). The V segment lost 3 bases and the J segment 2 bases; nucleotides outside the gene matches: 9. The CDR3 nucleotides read TGTGCCAGCAGCTTCAGCTCAGGGGGAATTAACACTGAAGCTTTCTTT. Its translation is CASSFSSGGINTEAFF.

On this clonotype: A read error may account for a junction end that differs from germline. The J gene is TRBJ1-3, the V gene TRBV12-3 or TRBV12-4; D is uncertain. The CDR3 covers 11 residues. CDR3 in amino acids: CASSRRLAPFF. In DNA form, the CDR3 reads TGTGCCAGCAGCCGGCGCTTGGCCCCGTTTTTT.

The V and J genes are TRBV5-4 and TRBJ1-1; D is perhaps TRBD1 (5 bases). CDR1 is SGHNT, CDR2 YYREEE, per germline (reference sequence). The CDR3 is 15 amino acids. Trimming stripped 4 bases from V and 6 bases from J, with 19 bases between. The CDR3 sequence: CASSPAVSGTPEAFF. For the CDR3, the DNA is TGTGCCAGCAGCCCGGCCGTCTCCGGGACCCCTGAAGCTTTCTTT.

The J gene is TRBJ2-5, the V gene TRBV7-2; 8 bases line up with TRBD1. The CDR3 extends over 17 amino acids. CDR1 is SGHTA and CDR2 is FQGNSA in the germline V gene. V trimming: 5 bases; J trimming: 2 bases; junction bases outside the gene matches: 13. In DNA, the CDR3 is TGTGCCAGCAGCCTTCAACCCCTACGACAGGGGCAAGAGACCCAGTACTTC. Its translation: CASSLQPLRQGQETQYF.

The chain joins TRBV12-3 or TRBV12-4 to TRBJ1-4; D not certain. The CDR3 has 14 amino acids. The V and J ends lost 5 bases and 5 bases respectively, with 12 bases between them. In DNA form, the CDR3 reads TGTGCCAGCAGTCGCGCGACGGTCAATGAAAAACTGTTTTTT. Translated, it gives CASSRATVNEKLFF.

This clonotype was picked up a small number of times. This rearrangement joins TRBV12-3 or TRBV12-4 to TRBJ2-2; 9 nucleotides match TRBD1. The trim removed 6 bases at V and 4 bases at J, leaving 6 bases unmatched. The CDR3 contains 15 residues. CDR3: CASRHGTGSTGELFF. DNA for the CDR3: TGTGCCAGCAGGCATGGGACAGGGAGCACCGGGGAGCTGTTTTTT.

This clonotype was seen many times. The CDR3 coding sequence is TGTGCCAGCAGCTATTGGGCCGTGCAAGAGACCCAGTACTTC. Translating gives CASSYWAVQETQYF. The chain employs TRBV7-9 and TRBJ2-5; no clear D gene. The CDR3 has 14 residues. V was cut by 4 bases and J by 2 bases, with 11 bases left in between. Germline assignment: CDR1 SEHNR and CDR2 FQNEAQ (reference sequence).

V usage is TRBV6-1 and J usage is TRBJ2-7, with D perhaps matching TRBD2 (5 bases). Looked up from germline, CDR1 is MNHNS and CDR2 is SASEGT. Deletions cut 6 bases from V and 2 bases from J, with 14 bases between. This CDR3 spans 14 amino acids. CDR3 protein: CASSAALGAYEQYF. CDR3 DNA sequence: TGTGCCAGCAGCGCGGCCTTGGGAGCCTACGAGCAGTACTTC.

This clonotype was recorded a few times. The CDR3: CASSSYGGKNEQFF. The CDR3 nucleotides read TGTGCCAGCAGTTCGTACGGGGGAAAGAATGAGCAGTTCTTC. The chain combines TRBV12-3 or TRBV12-4 with TRBJ2-1; TRBD2 might be the D (6 bases). The CDR3 extends over 14 amino acids. Between the trimmed V and J ends, which lost 4 bases and 7 bases, there was a span of 14 bases.